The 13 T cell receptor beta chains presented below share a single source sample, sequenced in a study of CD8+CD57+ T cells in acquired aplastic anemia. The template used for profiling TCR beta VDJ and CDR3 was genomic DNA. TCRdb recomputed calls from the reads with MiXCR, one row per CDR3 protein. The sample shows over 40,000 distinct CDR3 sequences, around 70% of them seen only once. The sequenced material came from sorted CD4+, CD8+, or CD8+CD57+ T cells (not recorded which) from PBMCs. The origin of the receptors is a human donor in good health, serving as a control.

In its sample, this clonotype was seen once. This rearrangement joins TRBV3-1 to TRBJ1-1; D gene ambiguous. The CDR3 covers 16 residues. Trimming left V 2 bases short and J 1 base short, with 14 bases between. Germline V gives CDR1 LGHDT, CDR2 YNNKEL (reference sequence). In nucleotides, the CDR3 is TGTGCCAGCAGCCAATTTACTTCTCGTACGAACACTGAAGCTTTCTTT. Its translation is CASSQFTSRTNTEAFF.

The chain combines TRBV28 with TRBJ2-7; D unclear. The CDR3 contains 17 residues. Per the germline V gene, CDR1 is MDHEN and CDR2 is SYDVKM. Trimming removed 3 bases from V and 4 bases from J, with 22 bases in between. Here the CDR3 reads CASSFFLPSASLYEQYF. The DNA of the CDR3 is TGTGCCAGCAGTTTTTTCTTGCCAAGCGCCTCCCTTTACGAGCAGTACTTC. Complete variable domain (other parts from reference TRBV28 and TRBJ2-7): DVKVTQSSRYLVKRTGEKVFLECVQDMDHENMFWYRQDPGLGLRLIYFSYDVKMKEKGDIPEGYSVSREKKERFSLILESASTNQTSMYLCASSFFLPSASLYEQYFGPGTRLTVT.

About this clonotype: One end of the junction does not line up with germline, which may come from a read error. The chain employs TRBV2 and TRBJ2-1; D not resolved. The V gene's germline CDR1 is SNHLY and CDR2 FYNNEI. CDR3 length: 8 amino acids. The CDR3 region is CASSGLSF. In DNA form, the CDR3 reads TGTGCCAGCAGTGGTTTATCCTTC. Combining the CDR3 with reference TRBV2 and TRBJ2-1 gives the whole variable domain EPEVTQTPSHQVTQMGQEVILRCVPISNHLYFYWYRQILGQKVEFLVSFYNNEISEKSEIFDDQFSVERPDGSNFTLKIRSTKLEDSAMYFCASSGLSFGPGTRLTVL.

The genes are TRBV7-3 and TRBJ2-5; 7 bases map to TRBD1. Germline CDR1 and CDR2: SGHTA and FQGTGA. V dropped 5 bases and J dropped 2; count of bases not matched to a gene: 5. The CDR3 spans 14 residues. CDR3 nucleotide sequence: TGTGCCAGCAGCCCCAGGGGGACACAAGAGACCCAGTACTTC. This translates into CASSPRGTQETQYF.

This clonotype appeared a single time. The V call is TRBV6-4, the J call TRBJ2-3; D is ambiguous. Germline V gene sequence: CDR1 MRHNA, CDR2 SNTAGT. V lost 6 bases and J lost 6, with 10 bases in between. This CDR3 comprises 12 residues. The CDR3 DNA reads TGTGCCAGCAGCCGGCTGGGGGATACGCAGTATTTT. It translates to CASSRLGDTQYF.

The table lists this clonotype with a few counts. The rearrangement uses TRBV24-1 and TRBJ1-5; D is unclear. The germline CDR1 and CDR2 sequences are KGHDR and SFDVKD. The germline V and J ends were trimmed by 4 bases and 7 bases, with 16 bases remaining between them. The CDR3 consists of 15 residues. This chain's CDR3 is CATSDPGRGSQPQHF. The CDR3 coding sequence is TGTGCCACCAGTGACCCGGGCCGTGGCTCCCAGCCCCAGCATTTT.

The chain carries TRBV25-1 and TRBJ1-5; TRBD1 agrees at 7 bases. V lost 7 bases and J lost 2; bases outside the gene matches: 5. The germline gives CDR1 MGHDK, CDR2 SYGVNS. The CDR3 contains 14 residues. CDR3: CASMGGGGNQPQHF. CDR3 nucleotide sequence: TGTGCCAGCATGGGAGGGGGCGGCAATCAGCCCCAGCATTTT.

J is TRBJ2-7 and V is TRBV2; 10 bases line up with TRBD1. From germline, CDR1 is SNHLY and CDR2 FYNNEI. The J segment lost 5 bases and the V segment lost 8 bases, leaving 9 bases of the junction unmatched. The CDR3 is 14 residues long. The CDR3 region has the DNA TGTGCCAGCGAGGACGGGACAGGGGTCCACGAGCAGTACTTC. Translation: CASEDGTGVHEQYF.

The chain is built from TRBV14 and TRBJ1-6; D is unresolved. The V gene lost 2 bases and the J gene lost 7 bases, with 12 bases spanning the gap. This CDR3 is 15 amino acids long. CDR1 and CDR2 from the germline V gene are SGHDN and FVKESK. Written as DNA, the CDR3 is TGTGCCAGCAGCCAAATAACCGGGAACAATTCACCCCTCCACTTT. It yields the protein CASSQITGNNSPLHF.

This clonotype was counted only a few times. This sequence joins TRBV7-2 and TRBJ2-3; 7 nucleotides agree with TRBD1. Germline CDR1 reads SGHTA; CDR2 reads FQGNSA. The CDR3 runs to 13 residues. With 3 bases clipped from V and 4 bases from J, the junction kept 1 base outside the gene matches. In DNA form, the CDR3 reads TGTGCCAGCAGCTTGCAGGGGGCAGATACGCAGTATTTT. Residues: CASSLQGADTQYF.

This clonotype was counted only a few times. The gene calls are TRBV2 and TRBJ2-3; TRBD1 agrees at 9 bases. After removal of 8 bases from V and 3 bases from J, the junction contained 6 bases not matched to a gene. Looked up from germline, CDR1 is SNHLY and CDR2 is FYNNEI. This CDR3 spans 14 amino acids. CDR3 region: CASETGTGTDTQYF. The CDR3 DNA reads TGTGCCAGCGAGACCGGGACAGGGACAGATACGCAGTATTTT.

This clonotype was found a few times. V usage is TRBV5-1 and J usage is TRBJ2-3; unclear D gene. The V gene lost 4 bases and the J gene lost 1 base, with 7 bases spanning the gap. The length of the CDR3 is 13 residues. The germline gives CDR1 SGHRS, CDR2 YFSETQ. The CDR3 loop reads CASSRQGTDTQYF. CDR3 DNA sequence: TGCGCCAGCAGCAGGCAGGGCACAGATACGCAGTATTTT.

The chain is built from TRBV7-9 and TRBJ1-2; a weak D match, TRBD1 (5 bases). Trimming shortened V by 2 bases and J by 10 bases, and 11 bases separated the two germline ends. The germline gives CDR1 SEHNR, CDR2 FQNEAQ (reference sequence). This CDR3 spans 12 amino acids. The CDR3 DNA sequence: TGTGCCAGCAGCTTATCCCTCGGGGCCTACACCTTC. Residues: CASSLSLGAYTF.